The 30 T cell receptor beta chains reported below all come from one sample, sequenced in a study of T-cell memory formation after mild COVID-19. TCRdb passed the 5' RACE reads through MiXCR, listing each CDR3 protein once. The sample shows 450,000 to 700,000 distinct CDR3 sequences, roughly 17% of them seen only once. Sequenced: PBMCs or a T cell subset sorted from them (not recorded which). The receptors were gathered from an adult woman who had mild COVID-19 (a few samples of this study predate the infection). Cell type and time point are not known.

The chain joins TRBV5-1 to TRBJ2-1; D remains unclear. This CDR3 has 13 amino acids. Germline lookup yields CDR1 SGHRS and CDR2 YFSETQ. The ends were cut back, 1 base at V and 4 bases at J, with 6 bases in the middle. The CDR3 bases are TGCGCCAGCAGCTTGAGGGAATACAATGAGCAGTTCTTC. Residues: CASSLREYNEQFF.

The chain carries TRBV4-1 and TRBJ1-2; D is possibly TRBD1 (6 bases). Trimming took off 4 bases at V and 7 bases at J, with 16 bases between the two ends. The CDR3 has 14 amino acids. Germline CDR1 and CDR2: MGHRA and YSYEKL. CDR3 DNA: TGCGCCAGCAGCCCTGAGGCAGGGGTAGCTGGCTACACCTTC. Amino acid sequence: CASSPEAGVAGYTF.

This clonotype was counted a single time. The J gene is TRBJ2-7, the V gene TRBV19; 8 nucleotides match TRBD1. There are 13 residues in the CDR3. V shed 4 bases and J 5 bases; nucleotides not matched to a gene: 4. Germline V gives CDR1 LNHDA, CDR2 SQIVND (reference sequence). CDR3 coding DNA: TGTGCCAGTAGTACGGGACAGGACAACGAGCAGTACTTC. Its protein is CASSTGQDNEQYF.

The V and J genes are TRBV6-5 and TRBJ2-1, with a possible D match to TRBD1 (6 bases). V lost 5 bases and J lost 13, with 18 bases in between. This CDR3 comprises 13 residues. Looked up from germline, CDR1 is MNHEY and CDR2 is SVGAGI. The CDR3 DNA sequence: TGTGCCAGCAGTGAAACGGGGACAAGTACTCAGTTCTTC. This gives the protein CASSETGTSTQFF.

The gene calls are TRBV9 and TRBJ2-7; unclear D gene. Germline-derived CDR1 and CDR2 are SGDLS and YYNGEE. The CDR3 spans 14 residues. V lost 0 bases and J 2 bases, leaving 9 bases between the germline ends. CDR3 DNA: TGTGCCAGCAGCGTAGATCAGAGCGCCTACGAGCAGTACTTC. It yields the protein CASSVDQSAYEQYF.

This clonotype was counted only a few times. The chain has TRBV12-3 or TRBV12-4 and TRBJ2-3, with TRBD1 matching over 8 bases. V dropped 9 bases and J dropped 2; count of bases not matched to a gene: 7. The CDR3 consists of 14 residues. The CDR3 DNA is TGTGCCAGTCAGAGACAGGGGTCCACAGATACGCAGTATTTT. The encoded protein is CASQRQGSTDTQYF.

There are a few counts of this clonotype. The V call is TRBV9, the J call TRBJ2-3, with 9 nucleotides matching TRBD2. This CDR3 spans 16 amino acids. CDR1 SGDLS and CDR2 YYNGEE come from the germline V gene. V was clipped by 0 bases and J by 2 bases; unmatched bases: 4. This CDR3 is CASSVDGGGATDTQYF. Written as DNA, the CDR3 is TGTGCCAGCAGCGTAGACGGCGGGGGGGCCACAGATACGCAGTATTTT.

The chain links TRBV4-2 to TRBJ1-4, with a possible D match to TRBD1 (5 bases). The CDR3 extends over 13 amino acids. Trimming removed 1 base from V and 5 bases from J, with 5 bases in between. Germline V gene data show CDR1 as LGHNA and CDR2 as YNFKEQ. The DNA of the CDR3 is TGTGCCAGCAGCCAAGGGGGGAATGAAAAACTGTTTTTT. Protein: CASSQGGNEKLFF.

The sample holds a few counts of this clonotype. The V gene is TRBV7-8, the J gene TRBJ2-1; unclear D gene. This CDR3 comprises 13 residues. Germline assignment: CDR1 SGHVS and CDR2 FQNEAQ. V lost 10 bases, J lost 0 bases, and 10 bases lay in between. The CDR3 DNA sequence: TGTGCCACCCGGACGGCCTCCTACAATGAGCAGTTCTTC. It codes for CATRTASYNEQFF.

This clonotype was observed a handful of times. The genes are TRBV9 and TRBJ2-2; no clear D gene. Trimming left V 2 bases short and J 0 bases short, with 8 bases between. Germline V CDR1 and CDR2: SGDLS, YYNGEE. This CDR3 is built from 15 residues. The CDR3 spells CASSVGLANTGELFF. The CDR3 nucleotides read TGTGCCAGCAGCGTTGGTCTAGCGAACACCGGGGAGCTGTTTTTT.

This clonotype showed up just a few times. V usage is TRBV3-1 and J usage is TRBJ2-2; D is unclear. The germline V and J ends were trimmed by 4 bases and 1 base, with 10 bases remaining between them. The CDR3 covers 15 residues. The germline CDR1 and CDR2 sequences are LGHDT and YNNKEL (reference sequence). The CDR3 sequence: CASSLASQNTGELFF. The CDR3, as DNA: TGTGCCAGCAGCCTAGCCTCCCAGAACACCGGGGAGCTGTTTTTT.

Many counts were recorded for this clonotype. This chain links TRBV2 with TRBJ2-3, with D perhaps matching TRBD1 or TRBD2 (7 bases each). The CDR3 loop spans 15 amino acids. Germline CDR1 is SNHLY and CDR2 is FYNNEI. V lost 6 bases to trimming and J lost 0 bases, with 13 bases between them. For the CDR3, the DNA is TGTGCCAGCAGAGCGGGACAGTATAGCACAGATACGCAGTATTTT. It translates to CASRAGQYSTDTQYF.

This chain links TRBV24-1 with TRBJ2-1, with unresolved D. Trimming removed 5 bases at V and 9 bases at J, with 16 bases between. The CDR3 runs to 14 residues. CDR1 and CDR2 from the germline V gene are KGHDR and SFDVKD. CDR3: CATSAAPEFGEQFF. DNA for the CDR3: TGTGCCACCAGTGCGGCTCCAGAATTCGGTGAGCAGTTCTTC.

This clonotype has ten or more counts. The V and J genes are TRBV7-9 and TRBJ2-1; weak D call: TRBD2 (5 bases). The CDR3 sequence is 15 residues long. The germline V gene has CDR1 SEHNR and CDR2 FQNEAQ (reference sequence). V was shortened by 0 bases and J by 8 bases, with 14 bases between the two germline ends. CDR3 nucleotides: TGTGCCAGCAGCTTAGCACTCCGAGGGAACCATGAGCAGTTCTTC. Residues: CASSLALRGNHEQFF. Drawing the rest from reference TRBV7-9 and TRBJ2-1, the complete variable domain is DTGVSQNPRHKITKRGQNVTFRCDPISEHNRLYWYRQTLGQGPEFLTYFQNEAQLEKSRLLSDRFSAERPKGSFSTLEIQRTEQGDSAMYLCASSLALRGNHEQFFGPGTRLTVL.

This clonotype was seen a handful of times. The chain has TRBV5-1 and TRBJ2-1; the D gene is possibly TRBD1 (7 bases). V gave up 4 bases and J gave up 8 bases, with 16 bases separating them. This CDR3 is 14 amino acids long. Germline V gives CDR1 SGHRS, CDR2 YFSETQ. The CDR3 nucleotides are TGCGCCAGCAGCCCGGGGGACAGTTCAGATGAGCAGTTCTTC. This translates into CASSPGDSSDEQFF.

The chain links TRBV29-1 to TRBJ2-7; no firm D call. Between the trimmed V and J ends, which lost 6 bases and 4 bases, there was a span of 10 bases. The germline CDR1 and CDR2 sequences are SQVTM and ANQGSEA. CDR3 size: 11 residues. CDR3 protein: CSVSPGYEQYF. For the CDR3, the DNA is TGCAGCGTCTCGCCTGGATACGAGCAGTACTTC.

The rearrangement joins TRBV6-1 to TRBJ2-7; 14 positions match TRBD2. Losses at the gene ends were 2 bases for V and 5 bases for J; bases not matched to a gene: 5. The CDR3 is 16 residues long. CDR1 and CDR2 (germline): MNHNS, SASEGT. CDR3 in amino acids: CASSERGTSGRHEQYF. The CDR3 DNA reads as TGTGCCAGCAGTGAAAGGGGGACTAGCGGGAGACACGAGCAGTACTTC.

The chain couples TRBV20-1 to TRBJ1-1; D gene ambiguous. The length of the CDR3 is 14 residues. Per the germline V gene, CDR1 is DFQATT and CDR2 is SNEGSKA (reference sequence). Trimming took off 6 bases at V and 4 bases at J, with 18 bases between the two ends. The DNA for the CDR3 is TGCAGTGCAATCGGGCGTGGTGGGAGCACTGAAGCTTTCTTT. Its protein is CSAIGRGGSTEAFF.

This clonotype occurred a few times. The V call is TRBV7-8, the J call TRBJ2-3; 8 positions match TRBD2. Germline V lookup: CDR1 SGHVS, CDR2 FQNEAQ. The V gene end was trimmed by 1 base and the J gene end by 0 bases; junction bases not matched to a gene: 12. The CDR3 is 19 residues long. CDR3 DNA sequence: TGTGCCAGCAGCTTAGGTCTTGCCTTAGCGGGGACTAGCACAGATACGCAGTATTTT. It specifies CASSLGLALAGTSTDTQYF.

The chain uses TRBV7-9 and TRBJ1-1, with 7 bases aligning to TRBD1. The germline V gene has CDR1 SEHNR and CDR2 FQNEAQ (reference sequence). The V and J ends lost 3 bases and 3 bases, in that order; junction bases with no gene match: 7. The CDR3 is 15 residues long. The CDR3 region has the DNA TGTGCCAGCAGCTTCAGGAGGGGGCGCGACACTGAAGCTTTCTTT. Translating it yields CASSFRRGRDTEAFF.

This chain uses TRBV29-1 with TRBJ1-1, with D possibly being TRBD1 (5 bases). The germline gives CDR1 SQVTM, CDR2 ANQGSEA. This CDR3 region has 14 residues. Trimming stripped 8 bases from V and 3 bases from J, with 19 bases between. The CDR3 sequence: CSMLGFQGDTEAFF. CDR3 nucleotide sequence: TGCAGCATGCTGGGGTTTCAGGGTGACACTGAAGCTTTCTTT.

The V and J genes are TRBV5-1 and TRBJ2-7; TRBD1 agrees at 7 bases. V lost 2 bases, J lost 6 bases, and 11 bases stayed unmatched. This CDR3 contains 15 residues. Germline V gives CDR1 SGHRS, CDR2 YFSETQ. CDR3: CASSFTPTGIVEQYF. CDR3 DNA sequence: TGCGCCAGCAGCTTTACGCCGACAGGGATTGTCGAGCAGTACTTC.

V and J are TRBV7-8 and TRBJ1-5; D ambiguous. Trimming took 3 bases from V and 0 from J, leaving 12 bases between them. Germline V gene lookup returns CDR1 SGHVS and CDR2 FQNEAQ. This CDR3 comprises 16 residues. The CDR3 reads CASSLSRGPSNQPQHF. CDR3 DNA sequence: TGTGCCAGCAGCTTGAGCCGGGGTCCTAGCAATCAGCCCCAGCATTTT.

V gene TRBV29-1 combines with J gene TRBJ2-2, with TRBD1 matching over 9 bases. This CDR3 has 15 amino acids. CDR1 is SQVTM and CDR2 is ANQGSEA in the germline V gene. V lost 7 bases and J lost 5; bases outside the gene matches: 11. CDR3 sequence reads: CSALVGQGRTGELFF. CDR3 sequence (DNA): TGCAGCGCCCTTGTCGGACAGGGGCGTACCGGGGAGCTGTTTTTT.

The J gene is TRBJ1-3, the V gene TRBV20-1; D call uncertain. The V and J ends lost 0 bases and 0 bases respectively, with 18 bases between them. CDR3 length: 18 amino acids. Per germline, CDR1 DFQATT and CDR2 SNEGSKA (reference sequence). CDR3 in amino acids: CSARDRPNEGSSGNTIYF. For the CDR3, the DNA is TGCAGTGCTAGAGATCGGCCAAACGAGGGAAGCTCTGGAAACACCATATATTTT.

The rearrangement joins TRBV7-2 to TRBJ1-2; 7 nucleotides align to TRBD1. The CDR3 is 16 amino acids. V was clipped by 2 bases and J by 7 bases; unmatched bases: 13. In germline, CDR1 is SGHTA, CDR2 FQGNSA. The CDR3 region has the DNA TGTGCCAGCAGCTTAACAGGAGGGTCAGGGGGTGGTGGCTACACCTTC. This encodes CASSLTGGSGGGGYTF.

This clonotype was seen only a few times. The rearrangement links TRBV27 to TRBJ2-7; D is ambiguous. Deletions cut 4 bases from V and 9 bases from J, with 13 bases between. CDR3 size: 12 residues. Germline-derived CDR1 and CDR2 are MNHEY and SMNVEV (reference sequence). The CDR3, as DNA: TGTGCCAGCAGTTCTAACCGGGCCTCGCAGTACTTC. It translates to CASSSNRASQYF.

This clonotype was detected only a few times. The chain links TRBV11-2 to TRBJ1-5; unclear D gene. V was pared by 5 bases and J by 5 bases, with 10 bases between. The CDR3 contains 13 residues. Germline V lookup: CDR1 SGHAT, CDR2 FQNNGV. The CDR3 region has the DNA TGTGCCAGCAGCCTCGGACGGTATCAGCCCCAGCATTTT. Encoded protein: CASSLGRYQPQHF.

The chain recombines TRBV20-1 with TRBJ1-2, with 10 bases that match TRBD1. Germline V lookup: CDR1 DFQATT, CDR2 SNEGSKA (reference sequence). Trimming cost V 6 bases and J 1 base; bases outside gene matches: 11. The CDR3 has 16 amino acids. CDR3 region: CSAPGTGDFFNYGYTF. For the CDR3, the DNA is TGCAGTGCCCCTGGGACAGGGGACTTTTTTAACTATGGCTACACCTTC.

There are a few counts of this clonotype. The J gene is TRBJ2-1, the V gene TRBV12-3 or TRBV12-4; D is undetermined. This CDR3 is 14 amino acids long. V shed 5 bases and J shed 8 bases, with 16 bases lying between them. The CDR3 here is CASSAPVRWDEQFF. The CDR3 nucleotides are TGTGCCAGCAGTGCCCCCGTAAGGTGGGATGAGCAGTTCTTC.